These 9 T cell receptor beta chains share one sample of origin, sequenced in a study of T cell repertoires in cytomegalovirus infection. Each CDR3 protein gets one entry after TCRdb re-called the reads with MiXCR. The sample contains around 180,000 distinct CDR3 sequences, 15% to 20% of which appear only once. Sequenced: PBMCs. The receptors were gathered from a human donor in good health (CMV status not recorded). Some clones in this sample may be carry-over from other donors' samples.

This clonotype was observed a handful of times. J is TRBJ2-3 and V is TRBV9; a possible D gene is TRBD2 (5 bases). Germline V gene data show CDR1 as SGDLS and CDR2 as YYNGEE. The CDR3 is made up of 15 amino acids. The V end was cut by 1 base, the J end by 6 bases, with 15 bases between. DNA for the CDR3: TGTGCCAGCAGCGTACAGGCCTTCGGCGGGGATACGCAGTATTTT. As protein: CASSVQAFGGDTQYF.

This clonotype appeared a few times. The chain combines TRBV10-2 with TRBJ2-1; D assignment may be TRBD1 or TRBD2 (5 bases each). V was cut by 11 bases and J by 5 bases, with 16 bases left in between. From germline, CDR1 is WSHSY and CDR2 SAAADI. The CDR3 runs 13 residues. The CDR3 nucleotides are TGCGCCTGCCTCCCGGGACGGAACAATGAGCAGTTCTTC. Protein sequence: CACLPGRNNEQFF.

The table lists this clonotype with a few counts. The chain employs TRBV19 and TRBJ1-4; D gene ambiguous. Germline V gene lookup returns CDR1 LNHDA and CDR2 SQIVND (reference sequence). Trimming shortened V by 5 bases and J by 8 bases, and 15 bases separated the two germline ends. The CDR3 is 14 amino acids. The CDR3 DNA follows: TGTGCCAGTAGTTCTTTAGCCACAACAGAAAAACTGTTTTTT. Protein sequence: CASSSLATTEKLFF. Variable domain in full (rest from reference TRBV19 and TRBJ1-4): DGGITQSPKYLFRKEGQNVTLSCEQNLNHDAMYWYRQDPGQGLRLIYYSQIVNDFQKGDIAEGYSVSREKKESFPLTVTSAQKNPTAFYLCASSSLATTEKLFFGSGTQLSVL.

In its sample, this clonotype was seen many times. The V call is TRBV6-1, the J call TRBJ1-5; 7 bases fit TRBD1. The CDR3 runs 15 residues. V shed 5 bases, J shed 1 base, and the junction held 5 bases outside the gene matches. Per the germline V gene, CDR1 is MNHNS and CDR2 is SASEGT. In nucleotides, the CDR3 is TGTGCCAGCAGTAGAACAGGGGCGAGCAATCAGCCCCAGCATTTT. Translated, it gives CASSRTGASNQPQHF.

The V gene is TRBV24-1, the J gene TRBJ1-5; no definite D call. This CDR3 spans 16 amino acids. The germline CDR1 and CDR2 sequences are KGHDR and SFDVKD. V lost 5 bases to trimming and J lost 1 base, with 14 bases between them. The CDR3 DNA reads as TGTGCCACCAGTGTCGGTGGGATCTCGAGCAATCAGCCCCAGCATTTT. Translated: CATSVGGISSNQPQHF.

Ten or more counts support this clonotype. The V gene is TRBV7-2, the J gene TRBJ2-1; D gene ambiguous. The CDR3 runs to 12 residues. The V and J ends lost 4 bases and 6 bases respectively, with 7 bases between them. Per the germline V gene, CDR1 is SGHTA and CDR2 is FQGNSA. CDR3 nucleotide sequence: TGTGCCAGCAGCTCCCCTTTCAATGAGCAGTTCTTC. Amino acid sequence: CASSSPFNEQFF.

This clonotype has a handful of counts. The rearrangement joins TRBV18 to TRBJ2-7; 9 nucleotides agree with TRBD2. The germline V gene encodes CDR1 KGHSH and CDR2 LQKENI. This CDR3 spans 13 amino acids. J lost 0 bases, V lost 8 bases, and 2 bases had no gene match. CDR3 amino acids: CASHSGSSYEQYF. In DNA, the CDR3 is TGTGCCAGCCATAGCGGGAGCTCCTACGAGCAGTACTTC.

This clonotype showed up just a few times. The J gene is TRBJ2-3, the V gene TRBV12-3 or TRBV12-4; 8 nucleotides line up with TRBD1. The junction had 12 bases not matched to a gene; V was cut back by 8 bases and J by 2 bases. This CDR3 contains 16 residues. CDR3 in amino acids: CASGTGQGGFTDTQYF. DNA for the CDR3: TGTGCCAGCGGAACAGGACAGGGAGGCTTCACAGATACGCAGTATTTT.

On this clonotype itself: A much more abundant neighbour one base away suggests this may be a read error. This sequence joins TRBV6-1 and TRBJ2-3, with 7 bases fitting TRBD1. CDR3 length: 14 amino acids. The V segment lost 6 bases and the J segment 0 bases; nucleotides outside the gene matches: 3. Germline V CDR1 and CDR2: MNHNS, SASEGT. The CDR3 region has the DNA TGTGCCAGCAGAGAGGACAGGAGCACAGATACGCAGTATTTT. Translation: CASREDRSTDTQYF.